This T cell receptor (beta chain) was sequenced during a study of T cells after posttransplantation cyclophosphamide. Study-level results: Recipient CMV seropositivity and CMV reactivation strongly tracked TRB clonality.

Clones were read by immunoSEQ multiplex PCR, and TCRdb kept only the in-frame ones, dropping some. This sample has roughly 4,000 clones, with approximately 80% found just once. In the case of this clone: Its antigen is unidentified.

Busulfan-fludarabine conditioning, marrow transplant, and cyclophosphamide on days +3 and +4 were administered. The germline CDR1 and CDR2 sequences are MNHEY and SVGAGI. The CDR3 is 15 residues long. Trimming took off 8 bases at V and 2 bases at J, with 18 bases between the two ends. The sequencing here drew on PBMCs, taken less than 30 days after a stem cell transplant with posttransplant cyclophosphamide. This clonotype was sampled from a male patient aged 50 to 59 who received an allogeneic stem cell transplant from an unrelated donor, was CMV-positive, and had acute GVHD only. The graft donor may have contributed some T cells. This rearrangement joins TRBV6-5 to TRBJ1-1, with D possibly being TRBD1 (6 bases). CDR3 loop: CASDSRTALNTEAFF. The CDR3 nucleotides are TGTGCCAGCGACAGTAGGACAGCCTTAAACACTGAAGCTTTCTTT.